The 24 T cell receptor beta chains listed next were all sequenced from one sample in a study of blood T cell repertoires in COVID-19. Generated by immunoSEQ multiplex PCR, the TCRdb table keeps only in-frame clones and is missing some. The sample contains some 320,000 clones, roughly 86% of which appear only once. Sequenced material: PBMCs or T cells enriched from blood (not recorded which). The receptors originated from a woman aged 25 to 39 who had recovered from COVID-19.

This sequence joins TRBV27 and TRBJ2-3; 8 bases align to TRBD1. The CDR3 is made up of 15 amino acids. The germline V gene encodes CDR1 MNHEY and CDR2 SMNVEV (reference sequence). With 4 bases clipped from V and 5 bases from J, the junction kept 8 bases outside the gene matches. The CDR3 reads CASSSQPTGVDTQYF. The CDR3 DNA reads TGTGCCAGCAGTTCCCAACCGACAGGGGTAGATACGCAGTATTTT.

Comment on this clone: The same CDR3 arises from other DNA sequences in this sample as well. This rearrangement joins TRBV28 to TRBJ1-2; 9 nucleotides match TRBD1. V trimming: 5 bases; J trimming: 2 bases; junction bases outside the gene matches: 3. The CDR3 has 14 amino acids. Germline CDR1 MDHEN, CDR2 SYDVKM. CDR3 sequence: CASSPGTGNYGYTF. The CDR3 coding sequence is TGTGCCAGCAGTCCCGGGACAGGGAACTATGGCTACACCTTC.

Here the CDR3 DNA reads TGTGCCAGCAGTGGGGACAGGGACGGGAACACTGAAGCTTTCTTT. It translates to CASSGDRDGNTEAFF. The chain recombines TRBV2 with TRBJ1-1; 9 bases map to TRBD1. Looked up from germline, CDR1 is SNHLY and CDR2 is FYNNEI. The CDR3 sequence is 15 residues long. V lost 4 bases to trimming and J lost 1 base; unmatched junction nucleotides: 4.

The rearrangement joins TRBV2 to TRBJ1-5, with 11 bases lining up with TRBD1. This CDR3 region has 15 residues. The ends lost 6 bases at V and 4 bases at J; junction bases unmatched: 5. The V gene's germline CDR1 is SNHLY and CDR2 FYNNEI. The CDR3 is CASSGTGGRNQPQHF. CDR3 bases: TGTGCCAGCAGCGGGACAGGGGGTAGAAATCAGCCCCAGCATTTT.

CDR3 nucleotide sequence: TGTGCCAGCAGAGCCTTTAATTCACCCCTCCACTTT. Its protein is CASRAFNSPLHF. V and J are TRBV21-1 and TRBJ1-6. TRBV21-1 is termed a pseudogene. The CDR3 runs to 12 residues.

The rearrangement joins TRBV28 to TRBJ1-5; D might be TRBD1 (6 bases). The CDR3 is made up of 14 amino acids. Between the trimmed V and J ends, which lost 3 bases and 5 bases, there was a span of 11 bases. Germline CDR1 reads MDHEN; CDR2 reads SYDVKM. The CDR3 sequence: CASSFGDIDQPQHF. CDR3 nucleotides: TGTGCCAGCAGTTTTGGGGACATTGATCAGCCCCAGCATTTT.

The J gene is TRBJ2-5, the V gene TRBV28, with TRBD2 matching 7 bases. The germline gives CDR1 MDHEN, CDR2 SYDVKM. This CDR3 is 12 amino acids long. V gave up 7 bases and J gave up 1 base; unmatched junction bases: 0. As DNA, the CDR3 is TGTGCCAGCACTAGCGGCCAAGAGACCCAGTACTTC. Its protein is CASTSGQETQYF. The full variable domain, rest sourced from reference TRBV28 and TRBJ2-5, is DVKVTQSSRYLVKRTGEKVFLECVQDMDHENMFWYRQDPGLGLRLIYFSYDVKMKEKGDIPEGYSVSREKKERFSLILESASTNQTSMYLCASTSGQETQYFGPGTRLLVL.

The genes are TRBV18 and TRBJ2-7, with a tentative D call TRBD2 (6 bases). Trimming shortened V by 0 bases and J by 2 bases, and 8 bases separated the two germline ends. CDR1 is KGHSH and CDR2 is LQKENI in the germline V gene. This CDR3 has 14 residues. The CDR3 region is CASSPPGGPYEQYF. As DNA, the CDR3 is TGTGCCAGCTCACCACCGGGGGGTCCCTACGAGCAGTACTTC.

V gene TRBV10-3 combines with J gene TRBJ1-1; the D is unclear. Looked up from germline, CDR1 is ENHRY and CDR2 is SYGVKD. CDR3 length: 13 residues. The V end was cut by 0 bases, the J end by 4 bases, with 6 bases between. The CDR3 is CAISESTATEAFF. CDR3 coding DNA: TGTGCCATCAGTGAGTCTACAGCCACTGAAGCTTTCTTT.

The chain links TRBV19 to TRBJ1-5, with D perhaps matching TRBD1 (6 bases). This CDR3 is 16 amino acids long. The V and J ends lost 6 bases and 1 base respectively, with 16 bases between them. The germline V gene has CDR1 LNHDA and CDR2 SQIVND (reference sequence). The CDR3 protein is CASRPRGGVSNQPQHF. CDR3 coding DNA: TGTGCCAGTAGGCCCAGAGGGGGGGTGAGCAATCAGCCCCAGCATTTT.

The V and J genes are TRBV2 and TRBJ1-1, with 7 bases lining up with TRBD1. Germline V gene data show CDR1 as SNHLY and CDR2 as FYNNEI. Unmatched junction bases numbered 4, after V lost 2 bases and J lost 10 bases. The CDR3 spans 12 residues. CDR3 in DNA: TGTGCCAGCAGTGAAAGAAGGGGGCTAGCTTTCTTT. Translated, it gives CASSERRGLAFF.

The chain carries TRBV6-5 and TRBJ2-1; no firm D call. The CDR3 has 15 amino acids. The V gene's germline CDR1 is MNHEY and CDR2 SVGAGI. V was shortened by 0 bases and J by 3 bases, with 9 bases between the two germline ends. The CDR3 reads CASSYSNSFYNEQFF. The CDR3 DNA is TGTGCCAGCAGTTACTCCAACAGCTTCTACAATGAGCAGTTCTTC.

Of note for this clone: This sample includes further DNA sequences coding for the same CDR3. The V and J genes are TRBV5-1 and TRBJ1-3; 7 bases match TRBD1. The V gene end was trimmed by 0 bases and the J gene end by 3 bases; junction bases not matched to a gene: 3. The germline V gene has CDR1 SGHRS and CDR2 YFSETQ. The CDR3 sequence is 15 residues long. CDR3 coding DNA: TGCGCCAGCAGCTTGGGACAGGGAGATGGAAACACCATATATTTT. Its protein is CASSLGQGDGNTIYF.

The chain joins TRBV2 to TRBJ1-1, with 7 bases fitting TRBD1. In germline, CDR1 is SNHLY, CDR2 FYNNEI. The CDR3 length is 13 residues. V gave up 8 bases and J gave up 1 base; unmatched junction bases: 4. The CDR3 DNA is TGTGCCAGCGCGGGACAGTCGAACACTGAAGCTTTCTTT. Its protein product is CASAGQSNTEAFF.

This clone turned up a few times. CDR3 coding DNA: TGTGCCAGCAGCCGAGGCCCAGGGGCGTATGGCTACACCTTC. Encoded protein: CASSRGPGAYGYTF. The chain joins TRBV28 to TRBJ1-2, with a possible D match to TRBD1 (6 bases). The length of the CDR3 is 14 residues. Trimming pared 6 bases from V and 5 bases from J, leaving 16 bases between. Germline lookup yields CDR1 MDHEN and CDR2 SYDVKM.

The rearrangement uses TRBV9 and TRBJ2-3; the D gene is possibly TRBD1 (5 bases). This CDR3 comprises 14 residues. The germline CDR1 and CDR2 sequences are SGDLS and YYNGEE. Trimming pared 1 base from V and 4 bases from J, leaving 10 bases between. The CDR3 loop reads CASSVQGSPDTQYF. The CDR3, as DNA: TGTGCCAGCAGCGTACAGGGTTCTCCAGATACGCAGTATTTT. Full variable domain (remainder filled in from reference TRBV9 and TRBJ2-3): DSGVTQTPKHLITATGQRVTLRCSPRSGDLSVYWYQQSLDQGLQFLIQYYNGEERAKGNILERFSAQQFPDLHSELNLSSLELGDSALYFCASSVQGSPDTQYFGPGTRLTVL.

The genes are TRBV7-2 and TRBJ1-1; weak D call: TRBD1 (6 bases). Trimming stripped 1 base from V and 5 bases from J, with 8 bases between. Germline V gene data show CDR1 as SGHTA and CDR2 as FQGNSA. This CDR3 has 13 residues. The CDR3 sequence is CASSLEQGTEAFF. CDR3 DNA sequence: TGTGCCAGCAGCTTAGAGCAGGGGACTGAAGCTTTCTTT.

The chain combines TRBV5-1 with TRBJ2-2, with D maybe TRBD1 (5 bases). Between the trimmed V and J ends, which lost 1 base and 10 bases, there was a span of 14 bases. CDR3 length: 14 residues. CDR1 and CDR2 from the germline V gene are SGHRS and YFSETQ. Here the CDR3 DNA reads TGCGCCAGCAGCTTGCTTCCCCAGGGCGCGGAGCTGTTTTTT. Protein: CASSLLPQGAELFF.

V gene TRBV9 combines with J gene TRBJ2-3; the match to TRBD2 covers 10 bases. The J segment lost 4 bases and the V segment lost 0 bases, leaving 14 bases of the junction unmatched. CDR3 size: 19 residues. Germline V gene data show CDR1 as SGDLS and CDR2 as YYNGEE. Here the CDR3 reads CASSVAPSGGGKVADTQYF. The CDR3 nucleotides read TGTGCCAGCAGCGTAGCCCCCAGCGGGGGGGGCAAGGTCGCAGATACGCAGTATTTT.

V usage is TRBV7-9 and J usage is TRBJ2-7, with D possibly being TRBD2 (6 bases). V was clipped by 0 bases and J by 7 bases, with 25 bases between them. Germline V gene data show CDR1 as SEHNR and CDR2 as FQNEAQ (reference sequence). The CDR3 is 18 residues long. The CDR3 is CASSLARGTYATTGEQYF. The CDR3 bases are TGTGCCAGCAGCTTAGCTCGGGGGACCTACGCCACTACGGGTGAGCAGTACTTC. Supplemented by reference TRBV7-9 and TRBJ2-7, the full variable domain reads DTGVSQNPRHKITKRGQNVTFRCDPISEHNRLYWYRQTLGQGPEFLTYFQNEAQLEKSRLLSDRFSAERPKGSFSTLEIQRTEQGDSAMYLCASSLARGTYATTGEQYFGPGTRLTVT.

The chain joins TRBV5-1 to TRBJ1-1, with TRBD1 matching 8 bases. This CDR3 comprises 14 residues. In germline, CDR1 is SGHRS, CDR2 YFSETQ. Trimming cost V 3 bases and J 5 bases; bases outside gene matches: 6. CDR3 bases: TGCGCCAGCAGCTACGGACAGGGCATAACTGAAGCTTTCTTT. Translating gives CASSYGQGITEAFF.

The rearrangement joins TRBV2 to TRBJ2-5; possibly TRBD1 for D (6 bases). Trimming shortened V by 6 bases and J by 5 bases, and 13 bases separated the two germline ends. Germline V lookup: CDR1 SNHLY, CDR2 FYNNEI. The CDR3 length is 13 residues. Here the CDR3 reads CASSEQGWETQYF. As DNA, the CDR3 is TGTGCCAGCAGCGAGCAGGGGTGGGAGACCCAGTACTTC.

The V call is TRBV9, the J call TRBJ1-2; weak D call: TRBD1 (5 bases). The CDR3 is 16 residues long. Looked up from germline, CDR1 is SGDLS and CDR2 is YYNGEE. The V gene lost 4 bases and the J gene lost 1 base, with 17 bases spanning the gap. The CDR3 spells CASSRGAGKGNYGYTF. The CDR3 coding sequence is TGTGCCAGCAGCCGCGGGGCAGGGAAGGGTAACTATGGCTACACCTTC.

The chain has TRBV7-2 and TRBJ2-7; 11 bases fit TRBD2. CDR1 SGHTA and CDR2 FQGNSA come from the germline V gene. The CDR3 has 16 amino acids. With 4 bases clipped from V and 3 bases from J, the junction kept 8 bases outside the gene matches. CDR3 DNA sequence: TGTGCCAGCAGCTACCCTAGCGGGGGGACCTTCTACGAGCAGTACTTC. Translated: CASSYPSGGTFYEQYF.